This entry features one T cell receptor (beta chain) sequence. Its antigen is not yet known. A read error may produce the germline difference seen at one junction end. CDR1 and CDR2 are drawn from the germline V gene: SGDLS, YYNGEE. The CDR3 sequence holds 12 residues, the cysteine and phenylalanine included. The CDR3 DNA has 36 bases and is translated from base 1. TCRbeta CDR3 regions were amplified from genomic DNA by means of the immunoSEQ Assay, a bias-controlled multiplex PCR. As for the authors' bioinformatics: Nucleated cell counts per sample were estimated from amplification of reference gene primers within the assay. To quantify the absolute abundance of each unique TCRbeta CDR3 rearrangement, sequence reads were collapsed and filtered. For each sample, productive Simpson clonality was calculated as the square root of Simpson's diversity index over productive rearrangements. The table was pulled from immuneACCESS by TCRdb, which kept in-frame rearrangements only. Such tables lose some clones; where checked, under half of the loss comes from unresolved V genes, and the rest has no known cause. V and J calls and clone size are those listed in that table; D and trimming were worked out from the DNA. In all, the sample holds roughly 170,000 clones, and around nine tenths of those were seen once. The ten largest clones add up to 0.7% to 0.9% of the sample.

The data are from a study of blood T cell repertoires in COVID-19 (dated by TCRdb to between 2020 and 2021). Context from the whole study: Samples covering the acute and convalescent phases of COVID-19 were provided by collaborators in the United States, Italy and Spain. The prospective study material was composed of cDNA or gDNA derived from T cells, B-cell-depleted T cells, or PBMCs. The dataset comprised deeply sampled blood TCRbeta repertoires from subjects exposed to, actively infected with, or recovered from COVID-19. The repertoires were made available in a free public database intended to serve as a resource for research on the immune response to SARS-CoV-2. The samples were drawn from the first 160 participants of the ongoing ImmuneRACE study and from some 1,300 subjects provided by 6 global collaborators. Nearly every sample came with metadata listing a de-identified subject ID, COVID-19 status, age in years and sex. Where HLA class I and class II types were available, the types were taken from metadata supplied by the sample provider, not from assay-based typing.

A second Seattle source provided samples from volunteer blood donors who had recovered from COVID-19. Collaborating institutions collected whole blood in K2EDTA tubes following their own protocols. For TCRbeta analysis, collaborators shipped samples as frozen whole blood, isolated PBMCs, or DNA extracted from either of those sample types. On the study overall, not on this receptor specifically: The quantity of clinical and demographic metadata differed by source and by participant and was supplied without curation.

Material: peripheral blood. The sequence came from a woman under 30 who had recovered from COVID-19. Recombination joined TRBV9 with TRBJ1-1; TRBD1 is possibly the D segment (5 matching bases). The encoded CDR3 is CASSAWNRQPLF. The DNA sequence is given as TGTGCCAGCAGCGCTTGGAATCGACAGCCACTCTTT.